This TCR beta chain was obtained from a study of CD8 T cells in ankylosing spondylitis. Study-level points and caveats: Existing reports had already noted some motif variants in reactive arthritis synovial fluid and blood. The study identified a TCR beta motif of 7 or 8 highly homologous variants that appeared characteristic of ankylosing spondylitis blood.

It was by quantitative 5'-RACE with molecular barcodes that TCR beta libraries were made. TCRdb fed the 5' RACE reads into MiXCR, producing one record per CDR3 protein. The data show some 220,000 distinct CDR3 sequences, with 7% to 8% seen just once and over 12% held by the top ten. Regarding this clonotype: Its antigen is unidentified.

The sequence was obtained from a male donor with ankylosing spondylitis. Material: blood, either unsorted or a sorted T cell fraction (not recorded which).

The CDR3 here is CASSMGTGWTEAFF. CDR3 nucleotide sequence: TGTGCCAGCAGTATGGGGACAGGGTGGACTGAAGCTTTCTTT. The J gene is TRBJ1-1, the V gene TRBV27; 9 bases match TRBD1. Trimming cost V 5 bases and J 5 bases; bases outside gene matches: 6. There are 14 residues in the CDR3. The V gene's germline CDR1 is MNHEY and CDR2 SMNVEV (reference sequence).